This entry concerns a single T cell receptor beta chain. Its target is not known. With 10 bases clipped from V and 7 bases from J, the junction kept 17 bases outside the gene matches. Germline V gene data show CDR1 as SNHLY and CDR2 as FYNNEI. The CDR3 has 16 amino acids. This sample was included in a study of cytomegalovirus exposure and HLA in healthy donors. The PCR made use of 60 Vbeta and 13 Jbeta primers. Produced via immunoSEQ multiplex PCR; TCRdb's table is partial and in-frame only. The table lists more than 100,000 clones, around 77% of them singletons, with around 4% in the top ten. Whole-study findings and limits: In vitro assays verified that three CMV-associated chains recognized CMV antigens specifically.

The genes are TRBV2 and TRBJ2-4; 9 nucleotides agree with TRBD2. The sample was PBMCs. The clonotype was recovered from a human donor in good health. CDR3: CATQGGREGWTNIQYF. The CDR3 coding sequence is TGTGCCACCCAAGGGGGGCGGGAGGGTTGGACGAACATTCAGTACTTC.